In this sample, the clone carrying this TCR beta chain turned up many times. Its antigen is unidentified. With the library built for alpha chains, this beta chain is off target and its frequency is not meaningful. Time point of the sample: sample taken at primary tumor resection. Every individual TCR cDNA molecule carried its own unique molecular identifier, which allowed correction of PCR and sequencing errors. TCRdb called the 5' RACE reads again in MiXCR, with one record for every CDR3 protein. This sample has about 13,000 distinct CDR3 sequences, with roughly 5.5% found just once. V was cut by 5 bases and J by 7 bases, with 20 bases left in between. This CDR3 contains 15 residues. The germline CDR1 and CDR2 sequences are SGHTA and FQGNSA. The data belong to a study of spatial heterogeneity in lung cancer. About the study: The library had UMIs, and each TCR and UMI pair averaged more than ten raw reads. Whole-study findings and limits: Expanded intratumoral alpha and beta TCR counts tracked tumor mutation counts.

This sequence was found in a male donor with early-stage non-small cell lung cancer. Here the sequenced sample was lung tumor tissue, taken at surgery. The V and J genes are TRBV7-2 and TRBJ1-2, with D maybe TRBD1 (6 bases). CDR3 sequence: CASSLPTGARSGYTF. The CDR3 region has the DNA TGTGCCAGCAGCCTCCCGACAGGAGCGCGGTCTGGCTACACCTTC.